The T cell receptor (beta chain) under discussion was sequenced for a study of T cells expressing NK-cell markers. The CDR3 has 14 amino acids. From germline, CDR1 is MGHDK and CDR2 SYGVNS. TCRdb reanalyzed the 5' RACE reads and collapses them to one entry per CDR3 protein, without DNA. This sample's clone table lists some 390,000 distinct CDR3 sequences. The chain is built from TRBV25-1 and TRBJ1-6; TCRdb's assignment of TRBD1 cannot be checked, as there is no DNA. The sequence derives from a woman between 50 and 59 years old in good health. The sequenced material came from blood T cells: a sorted CD56 or NKG2C T cell subset, CD4+ or CD8+ T cells, or bulk PBMC T cells (not recorded which). CDR3 amino acids: CASSAPPYNSPLHF.